The 14 T cell receptor beta chains reported below all come from one sample, sequenced in a study of T cells in Graves' hyperthyroidism and ophthalmopathy. RNA transcripts gave rise to amplified TCR beta CDR3 regions. The TCR CDR3 was amplified in a first-round RT-PCR using the HTBI primer set. TCRdb itself ran the multiplex PCR reads through MiXCR, one entry per CDR3 protein. This sample carries roughly 300,000 distinct CDR3 sequences, approximately 15% of them seen once, and the ten largest clones take 20% to 25%. The sample was blood. These receptor sequences come from a woman in her 30s with Graves' hyperthyroidism.

This clonotype was observed many times. The chain uses TRBV20-1 and TRBJ2-5; D call uncertain. V was clipped by 2 bases and J by 2 bases, with 6 bases between them. Germline V lookup: CDR1 DFQATT, CDR2 SNEGSKA (reference sequence). This CDR3 is built from 12 residues. The CDR3 DNA sequence: TGCAGTGCTAGATTCCAGCAAGAGACCCAGTACTTC. As protein: CSARFQQETQYF.

This clonotype was counted at least ten times. CDR3: CASSQEGLIYEQYF. The CDR3 DNA follows: TGTGCCAGCAGCCAAGAGGGGCTAATCTACGAGCAGTACTTC. The J gene is TRBJ2-7, the V gene TRBV3-1; a possible D gene is TRBD1 (5 bases). Per germline, CDR1 LGHDT and CDR2 YNNKEL (reference sequence). The CDR3 runs 14 residues. The V gene lost 0 bases and the J gene lost 3 bases, with 9 bases spanning the gap.

There are many counts of this clonotype. The V and J genes are TRBV11-2 and TRBJ2-1; no clear D. Trimming took 3 bases from V and 5 from J, leaving 17 bases between them. Germline V gene lookup returns CDR1 SGHAT and CDR2 FQNNGV. This CDR3 region has 16 residues. The chain's CDR3 is CASSLSPVAAHNEQFF. The CDR3 region has the DNA TGTGCCAGCAGCTTGTCACCTGTGGCGGCCCACAATGAGCAGTTCTTC.

This clonotype was observed at least ten times. V gene TRBV30 combines with J gene TRBJ2-1; D is perhaps TRBD2 (5 bases). The germline V gene has CDR1 GTSNPN and CDR2 SVGIG (reference sequence). CDR3 length equals 13 residues. Trimming stripped 4 bases from V and 5 bases from J, with 12 bases between. CDR3 loop: CAWKGPGDNEQFF. CDR3 nucleotides: TGTGCCTGGAAGGGCCCCGGGGACAATGAGCAGTTCTTC.

This clonotype was detected ten times or more. This chain connects TRBV6-1 to TRBJ1-2; D remains ambiguous. V was clipped by 5 bases and J by 7 bases, with 17 bases between them. Looked up from germline, CDR1 is MNHNS and CDR2 is SASEGT. CDR3 length: 14 amino acids. The CDR3: CASSTAGKLSGYTF. CDR3 coding DNA: TGTGCCAGCAGTACAGCTGGGAAACTCAGTGGCTACACCTTC.

On this clonotype: The junction differs from germline at one of its ends, possibly a read error. The chain links TRBV20-1 to TRBJ2-3; D perhaps matches TRBD1 (6 bases). Germline CDR1 DFQATT, CDR2 SNEGSKA (reference sequence). The CDR3 has 19 residues. CDR3 in amino acids: CSAFPHLQGPLSGTDMQYF. CDR3 nucleotides: TGCAGTGCTTTTCCCCACCTACAGGGTCCCCTATCTGGCACAGATATGCAGTATTTT.

This rearrangement joins TRBV7-2 to TRBJ2-3; D might be TRBD2 (6 bases). Germline lookup yields CDR1 SGHTA and CDR2 FQGNSA. This CDR3 is built from 16 residues. The V end lost 5 bases, the J end lost 0 bases, and 15 bases lay between the germline ends. DNA for the CDR3: TGTGCCAGCAGCGACCGGGGGACGGCTAGCACAGATACGCAGTATTTT. Translated, it gives CASSDRGTASTDTQYF.

J is TRBJ2-7 and V is TRBV20-1; 13 bases map to TRBD2. The germline CDR1 and CDR2 sequences are DFQATT and SNEGSKA (reference sequence). V was clipped by 0 bases and J by 0 bases; unmatched bases: 8. The CDR3 length is 18 residues. CDR3 region: CSARDQSGLAGNSYEQYF. The CDR3 DNA is TGCAGTGCTAGAGATCAATCGGGACTAGCGGGAAACTCCTACGAGCAGTACTTC.

The table lists this clonotype with many counts. The rearrangement joins TRBV20-1 to TRBJ2-7; possible D gene TRBD2, 6 bases. Germline V CDR1 and CDR2: DFQATT, SNEGSKA (reference sequence). CDR3 size: 15 residues. The V end was cut by 1 base, the J end by 7 bases, with 20 bases between. CDR3 DNA sequence: TGCAGTGCTAGAGTAGCGGCGGGCGGCCAACTAGAGCAGTACTTC. It specifies CSARVAAGGQLEQYF.

In its sample, this clonotype was seen many times. The chain is built from TRBV11-2 and TRBJ2-5, with 9 bases aligning to TRBD2. Germline V lookup: CDR1 SGHAT, CDR2 FQNNGV. The CDR3 totals 16 residues. J gave up 1 base and V 1 base, and 4 bases lay outside the gene matches. CDR3 in amino acids: CASSLVVAGVQETQYF. The CDR3 DNA follows: TGTGCCAGCAGCTTAGTAGTAGCGGGAGTCCAAGAGACCCAGTACTTC.

The chain carries TRBV7-9 and TRBJ2-7; 7 nucleotides align to TRBD1. Germline values: CDR1 SEHNR, CDR2 FQNEAQ (reference sequence). The CDR3 consists of 13 residues. V gave up 5 bases and J gave up 4 bases; unmatched junction bases: 5. CDR3 bases: TGTGCCAGCAGCCGGGGACAGATGTACGAGCAGTACTTC. It specifies CASSRGQMYEQYF.

The chain joins TRBV6-5 to TRBJ1-5, with no clear D. The V gene's germline CDR1 is MNHEY and CDR2 SVGAGI. The CDR3 length is 13 residues. Trimming removed 2 bases at V and 7 bases at J, with 9 bases between. DNA of the CDR3: TGTGCCAGCAGTTACCGGGGAGTGCAGCCCCAGCATTTT. Translation gives CASSYRGVQPQHF.

This clonotype was seen repeatedly, ten times or more. This chain connects TRBV27 to TRBJ2-2, with 9 positions matching TRBD1. Germline assignment: CDR1 MNHEY and CDR2 SMNVEV (reference sequence). Trimming at V came to 4 bases and at J to 7 bases, leaving 7 bases not matched to a gene. This CDR3 comprises 15 residues. The CDR3 nucleotides are TGTGCCAGCAGTTCAGGGACAGGGAGGAACGGGGAGCTGTTTTTT. Its protein is CASSSGTGRNGELFF.

The chain combines TRBV19 with TRBJ2-5; 9 nucleotides align to TRBD1. Germline V gene lookup returns CDR1 LNHDA and CDR2 SQIVND (reference sequence). The CDR3 has 15 amino acids. V dropped 5 bases and J dropped 3; count of bases not matched to a gene: 7. This chain's CDR3 is CASSYTGGWKETQYF. The CDR3 nucleotides read TGTGCCAGTAGTTACACAGGGGGCTGGAAAGAGACCCAGTACTTC.